The entry below gives a single T cell receptor beta chain sequence along with its context. This clonotype was observed many times. Its antigen remains unidentified. No base qualities exist here, and no much larger clone lies one base off it. TCRdb shows the sequencer as Illumina HiSeq 2000. TCR beta chain libraries were generated by multiplex PCR amplification. The amplified TCR beta chain products were analyzed by high-throughput sequencing. TCRdb reran the public reads through fastp at Q25 and MiXCR, keeping productive beta chains. Entries that share a CDR3 protein sequence are merged under the most common genes and DNA. This sample is represented by about 140,000 distinct CDR3 sequences; around a third of them were singletons. Roughly 2.3% of the sample comes from the top ten. These data belong to a study of breast tumors, draining lymph nodes, adjacent tissues (TCRdb year 2016). With respect to the entire study: The study compared TCR beta repertoires across tumor, adjacent nontumor tissue and axillary lymph nodes from breast cancer patients. The study aimed to assess the relationships and possible T-cell exchange between tumor, surrounding tissue and draining lymph node repertoires in human breast cancer. Results and caveats for the whole study, not just this receptor: The data were considered consistent with most tumor T cells being derived from the lymph node and subsequently expanding within tumor tissue. In luminal-like breast cancer, tumor and nontumor tissue repertoires resembled each other significantly more than in basal-like breast cancer. Rather than being directly demonstrated, the conclusion that tumor T cells originate in lymph nodes was presented as consistent with a hypothesis. Tumor T-cell repertoires showed less diversity than lymph node repertoires and more diversity than nontumor tissue repertoires, and tumor T-cell repertoires showed preferential V and J gene usage.

Taken from the germline V gene, the CDR1 and CDR2 loops are SGHRS and YFSETQ. The germline ends are 12 bases apart after V is trimmed by 3 bases and J by 8 bases. Counted from cysteine to phenylalanine, this CDR3 has 14 amino acids. Of the read, only the CDR3 DNA is kept; its 42 bases are in frame from base 1. Lymph node samples came from the axillary draining lymph nodes of breast cancer patients. Source material: axillary lymph node tissue. The chain joins TRBV5-1 to TRBJ1-6, with an unclear D gene assignment. This clonotype was obtained from a female donor with breast cancer. Some clones in this sample may be carry-over from other donors' samples. The CDR3 protein sequence reads: CASSSGSGDSPLHF. The sequenced DNA: TGCGCCAGCAGCTCCGGGTCCGGGGATTCACCCCTCCACTTT.